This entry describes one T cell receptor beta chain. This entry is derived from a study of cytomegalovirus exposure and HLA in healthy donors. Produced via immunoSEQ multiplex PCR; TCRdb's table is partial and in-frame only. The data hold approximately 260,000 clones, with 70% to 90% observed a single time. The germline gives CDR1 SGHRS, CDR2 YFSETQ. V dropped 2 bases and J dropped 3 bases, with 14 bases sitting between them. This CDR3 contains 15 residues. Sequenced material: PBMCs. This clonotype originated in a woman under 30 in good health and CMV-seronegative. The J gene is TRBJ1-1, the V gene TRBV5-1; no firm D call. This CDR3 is CASSFGQDIDTEAFF. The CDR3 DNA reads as TGCGCCAGCAGCTTCGGTCAGGATATTGACACTGAAGCTTTCTTT.